This T cell receptor (beta chain) was identified during a study of CD8 T cells in Susac syndrome. Trimming removed 3 bases from V and 2 bases from J, with 13 bases in between. The CDR3 has 15 residues. CD8+ and CD4+ T cells from blood underwent TCR beta sequencing. Included as multiple sclerosis controls were treatment-naive patients who had stable or active relapsing-remitting disease. With random hexamers, 0.5 to 1 ug RNA was reverse transcribed. An immunoSEQ multiplex PCR amplified TCR beta CDR3 over 54 Vbeta and 13 Jbeta. A single record per CDR3 protein comes from TCRdb applying MiXCR to the immunoSEQ multiplex PCR reads. The sample records hundreds of thousands of distinct CDR3 sequences, approximately 85% being singletons.

The sequenced sample was CD8+ T cells from PBMCs. This sequence joins TRBV12-3 or TRBV12-4 and TRBJ2-5; D may be TRBD2 (5 bases). The source of this sequence is a human donor with multiple sclerosis. CDR3 loop: CASSFRGLSQETQYF. The DNA of the CDR3 is TGTGCCAGCAGTTTTAGAGGGCTGAGTCAAGAGACCCAGTACTTC.